The 5 T cell receptor beta chains below were found in one sample sequenced in a study of OX40 agonist ivuxolimab in advanced cancers. The repertoire was sequenced with immunoSEQ multiplex PCR; TCRdb's copy has only in-frame clones and lacks some. In the table there are under 95,000 clones, around nine tenths of which are singletons. The source material was CD4+ or CD8+ T cells sorted from blood, sampled in a trial of the OX40 agonist ivuxolimab. Receptors originate from an adult with an advanced solid tumor such as melanoma, head and neck, liver or kidney cancer.

J is TRBJ2-3 and V is TRBV19, with 8 bases identical to TRBD1. This CDR3 has 14 amino acids. Per the germline V gene, CDR1 is LNHDA and CDR2 is SQIVND (reference sequence). V lost 5 bases, J lost 6 bases, and 7 bases stayed unmatched. In DNA, the CDR3 is TGTGCCAGTAGTCTAGGACAGGGCCCGGATACGCAGTATTTT. Translating it yields CASSLGQGPDTQYF. The variable domain in full, with the rest retrieved from reference TRBV19 and TRBJ2-3, is DGGITQSPKYLFRKEGQNVTLSCEQNLNHDAMYWYRQDPGQGLRLIYYSQIVNDFQKGDIAEGYSVSREKKESFPLTVTSAQKNPTAFYLCASSLGQGPDTQYFGPGTRLTVL.

The CDR3, as DNA: TGTGCCATCAGTGAAAACCGGGACACTGAAAAACTGTTTTTT. It codes for CAISENRDTEKLFF. The gene calls are TRBV10-3 and TRBJ1-4, with D maybe TRBD1 (6 bases). Trimming took off 3 bases at V and 7 bases at J, with 12 bases between the two ends. CDR3 length: 14 amino acids. Germline V gene lookup returns CDR1 ENHRY and CDR2 SYGVKD.

The rearrangement uses TRBV7-9 and TRBJ2-3, with 8 bases fitting TRBD1. Germline CDR1 SEHNR, CDR2 FQNEAQ (reference sequence). This CDR3 has 17 amino acids. J gave up 2 bases and V 4 bases, and 11 bases lay outside the gene matches. The CDR3 nucleotides read TGTGCCAGCAGCTCTTACTTGGACAGGGCCAACACAGATACGCAGTATTTT. Translating it yields CASSSYLDRANTDTQYF.

The chain employs TRBV14 and TRBJ1-3; no clear D. The germline V gene encodes CDR1 SGHDN and CDR2 FVKESK. CDR3 length: 15 residues. Trimming removed 6 bases at V and 0 bases at J, with 12 bases between. CDR3 region: CASRVNALSGNTIYF. CDR3 bases: TGTGCCAGCAGAGTCAACGCTCTCTCTGGAAACACCATATATTTT.

This clone was detected once. The CDR3 here is CASSANQGAGQPQHF. Here the CDR3 DNA reads TGTGCCAGCAGCGCAAACCAGGGGGCTGGTCAGCCCCAGCATTTT. The chain combines TRBV5-5 with TRBJ1-5; 8 bases agree with TRBD1. Germline assignment: CDR1 SGHKS and CDR2 YYEKEE (reference sequence). The CDR3 totals 15 residues. V lost 4 bases, J lost 6 bases, and 9 bases stayed unmatched. The whole variable domain, filled in from reference TRBV5-5 and TRBJ1-5, reads DAGVTQSPTHLIKTRGQQVTLRCSPISGHKSVSWYQQVLGQGPQFIFQYYEKEERGRGNFPDRFSARQFPNYSSELNVNALLLGDSALYLCASSANQGAGQPQHFGDGTRLSIL.